What follows is one T cell receptor (beta chain) and its context. Only a few counts were recorded for this clonotype. There is no known antigen for this receptor. Within one base of it there is no much larger clone, and no base qualities were kept. Library preparation was by 5' RACE. Sequencing took place on a NextSeq 500. The TCR library protocol attached unique molecular identifiers to individual cDNA molecules to correct for sequencing error and PCR bias. Both TCR alpha and beta chains were sequenced, and tight co-correlation was observed between alpha and beta sequence abundances in each sample. As for how the authors treated the data: Decombinator V4 was used to annotate the V gene, J gene and CDR3 of the TCR sequences. TCRs were defined as expanded if a significant change between any two time points was detected under a Poisson model with p below 0.0001. Abundances of TCRs were expressed as counts per million after normalisation to the total number of TCRs sequenced in each sample. TRAV1-2 paired with TRAJ12, TRAJ20 or TRAJ33 defined MAIT TCRs, while TRAV10 paired with TRAJ18 defined iNKT TCRs. A search of VDJdb, accessed on 1 November 2021, was run for TCRs annotated to CMV, EBV and SARS-CoV-2, with TCRs annotated for multiple antigens excluded. Using fastp at Q25 and MiXCR, TCRdb reprocessed the public reads and kept productive beta chains. Identical CDR3 proteins give one entry, which carries the most common genes and DNA. It is TCRdb's table, rather than the study itself, that gives the V and J calls and clone size. The sample has roughly 53,000 distinct CDR3 sequences on record, roughly 9% of them singletons. The ten largest clones add up to around 20% of the sample.

The study was a case-control design nested within a healthcare worker cohort in London, UK, with weekly nasopharyngeal swab PCR tests and blood sampling. Between 23 and 31 March 2020, the week of the UK lockdown, healthcare workers were enrolled and then followed up weekly for as long as 16 weeks. The record originates from a study of early T cells in non-severe SARS-CoV-2 infection (dated by TCRdb to the early 2020s). As for the study more broadly: TCR sequencing used bulk RNA from unsorted whole blood, so alpha and beta chains could not be paired. Study-wide findings and limitations: VDJdb matching was skewed toward anti-spike CD8 responses and likely underestimated virus-specific expansions, missing private and CD4 specificities.

Measured from the cysteine to the phenylalanine, the CDR3 is 15 residues long. The only DNA kept is the CDR3, 45 bases in frame from the first base. CDR1 and CDR2 (MNHNY, SVGAGI) derive from the germline V gene (reference sequence). The germline V and J ends show losses of 9 bases and 5 bases respectively, and no gene match explains 9 bases of the junction. In this chain, TRBV6-6 is recombined with TRBJ1-4, with TRBD1 matching 10 junction bases. This receptor was obtained from an adult who was a healthcare worker with PCR-confirmed SARS-CoV-2 infection or an uninfected control (not recorded which). Sequencing input: whole blood. The bases read TGTGCCAGTAATCCCGGGACAGGGGAGAATGAAAAACTGTTTTTT. The encoded protein is CASNPGTGENEKLFF.